This entry features one T cell receptor beta chain sequence. Its antigen is not identified. The sample has other DNA sequences that encode this CDR3 too. The investigators sampled blood at baseline, at cycle 4 day 1, and at cycle 7 day 1. This table comes from immunoSEQ multiplex PCR, and its TCRdb copy is limited to in-frame clones, with some not included. The sample carries tens of thousands of clones, more than 65% recorded once. This entry comes from a study of OX40 agonist ivuxolimab in advanced cancers. Whole-study findings and limits: Clonal expansion was seen in CD4+ and CD8+ blood T cells by week 6 at 0.1 to 3.0 mg/kg. Among some nonresponders, normalized T-cell clonal expansion was also low.

Trimming took 4 bases from V and 3 from J; bases not matched to a gene: 10. This CDR3 has 16 amino acids. Looked up from germline, CDR1 is SGHDT and CDR2 is YYEEEE. The sample consisted of CD4+ or CD8+ T cells sorted from blood, taken in a trial of the OX40 agonist ivuxolimab. This TCR derives from an adult with an advanced solid tumor such as melanoma, head and neck, liver or kidney cancer. The chain links TRBV5-6 to TRBJ2-1; 7 bases are shared with TRBD2. The CDR3, as DNA: TGTGCCAGCAGCCTAGATGGGGGGGAAATCTACAATGAGCAGTTCTTC. It is translated as CASSLDGGEIYNEQFF.